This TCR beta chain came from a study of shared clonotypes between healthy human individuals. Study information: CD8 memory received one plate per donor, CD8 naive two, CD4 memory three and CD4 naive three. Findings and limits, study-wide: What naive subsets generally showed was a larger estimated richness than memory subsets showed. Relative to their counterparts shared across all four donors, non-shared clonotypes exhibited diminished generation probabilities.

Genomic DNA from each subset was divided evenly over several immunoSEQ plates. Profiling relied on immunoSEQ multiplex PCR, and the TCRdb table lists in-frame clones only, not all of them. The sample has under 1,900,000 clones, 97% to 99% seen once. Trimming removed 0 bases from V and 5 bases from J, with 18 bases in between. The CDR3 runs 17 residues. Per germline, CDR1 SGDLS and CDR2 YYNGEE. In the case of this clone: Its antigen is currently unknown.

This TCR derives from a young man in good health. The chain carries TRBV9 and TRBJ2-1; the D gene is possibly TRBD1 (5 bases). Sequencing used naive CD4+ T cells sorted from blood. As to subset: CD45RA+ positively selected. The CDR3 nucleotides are TGTGCCAGCAGCGTAGCTACCTCGGCTAGGGGCCACAATGAGCAGTTCTTC. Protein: CASSVATSARGHNEQFF.